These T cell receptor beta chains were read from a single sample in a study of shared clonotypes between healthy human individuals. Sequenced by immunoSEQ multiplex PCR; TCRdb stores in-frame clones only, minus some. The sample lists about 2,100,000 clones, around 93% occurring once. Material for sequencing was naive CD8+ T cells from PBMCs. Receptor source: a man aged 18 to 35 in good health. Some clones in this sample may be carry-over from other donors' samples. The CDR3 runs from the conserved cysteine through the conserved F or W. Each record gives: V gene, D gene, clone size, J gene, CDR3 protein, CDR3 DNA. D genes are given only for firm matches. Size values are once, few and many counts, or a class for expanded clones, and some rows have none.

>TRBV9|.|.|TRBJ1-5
CASSVGLSGQPQHF
TGTGCCAGCAGCGTAGGATTGAGTGGTCAGCCCCAGCATTTT
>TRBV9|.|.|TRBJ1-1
CASSRERGADTEAFF
TGTGCCAGCAGCCGGGAAAGGGGAGCTGACACTGAAGCTTTCTTT
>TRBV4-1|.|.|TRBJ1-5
CASSQSPRGNQPQHF
TGCGCCAGCAGCCAAAGTCCCAGGGGAAATCAGCCCCAGCATTTT
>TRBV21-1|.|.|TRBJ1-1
CASSSRGENTEAFF
TGTGCCAGCAGCAGCCGAGGGGAGAACACTGAAGCTTTCTTT
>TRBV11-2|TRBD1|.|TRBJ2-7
CASSSKPTGSSYEQYF
TGTGCCAGCAGCTCGAAACCGACAGGGAGCTCCTACGAGCAGTACTTC
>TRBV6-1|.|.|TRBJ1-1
CASSPPGQNEAFF
TGTGCCAGCAGTCCACCTGGACAGAATGAAGCTTTCTTT
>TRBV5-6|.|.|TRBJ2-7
CASSPGTLYEQYF
TGTGCCAGCAGCCCCGGGACCCTCTACGAGCAGTACTTC
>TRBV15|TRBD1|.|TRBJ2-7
CATRGTGNSYEQYF
TGTGCCACCAGGGGGACAGGCAACTCCTACGAGCAGTACTTC
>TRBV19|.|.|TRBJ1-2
CASTPNGVGYTF
TGTGCCAGTACCCCGAACGGGGTAGGCTACACCTTC
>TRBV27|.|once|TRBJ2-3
CASGPAFTDTQYF
TGTGCCAGCGGGCCAGCCTTCACAGATACGCAGTATTTT
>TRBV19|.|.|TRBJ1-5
CASSIDPRNQPQHF
TGTGCCAGTAGTATAGATCCGAGAAATCAGCCCCAGCATTTT
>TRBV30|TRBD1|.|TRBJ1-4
CAWSVGTATNEKLFF
TGTGCCTGGAGTGTAGGGACAGCAACTAATGAAAAACTGTTTTTT
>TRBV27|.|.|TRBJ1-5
CASSWGGRQPQHF
TGTGCCAGCAGTTGGGGTGGAAGACAGCCCCAGCATTTT
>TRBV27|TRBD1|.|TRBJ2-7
CASSMTGLASREQYF
TGTGCCAGCAGTATGACAGGGCTGGCTTCCCGCGAGCAGTACTTC
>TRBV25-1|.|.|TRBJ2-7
CASSTPDSSLTYEQYF
TGTGCCAGCAGTACTCCCGACAGTTCACTGACCTACGAGCAGTACTTC